This T cell receptor (beta chain) is drawn from a study of human T cells and chemical hapten exposure (dated by TCRdb to the early 2020s). Study-wide context: For sensitization, 2% DPC in acetone was applied to a roughly 2 cm by roughly 2 cm area of upper inner arm skin. Weekly therapeutic DPC doses were additionally applied to the scalp of patients throughout the approximately 25-week study period. Patch testing on the upper back used Finn chambers containing 0.01% DPC, with scoring done after 6 days according to International Contact Dermatitis Research Group standards. The patient cohort, mostly female, included alopecia areata with under or over 50% scalp involvement, alopecia totalis and alopecia universalis. Libraries were combined into a pool for sequencing, and differences in TCR yield between samples came mainly from small differences in library volumes within the pool. This study followed changes in the peripheral blood TCR repertoire in vivo during primary and secondary sensitization of alopecia patients to the hapten diphenylcyclopropenone (DPC). Blood samples were taken from patients before sensitization (week 0) and at 2, 6 and about 24 weeks after DPC sensitization. Blood for TCR sequencing was provided by twenty-nine alopecia patients at one to four time points (pre-sensitization, 2, 6 and 24 weeks). Both TCR alpha and TCR beta chains were sequenced from each blood RNA sample. Study-level results and caveats: Patch test score was positively correlated with the number of PT1 expanded TCRs, with significance at thresholds 8, 16 and 32 but not at 4. DPC sensitization did not change how many TCRs were above 1 in 1000 frequency, and no evidence was found of alterations in global repertoire structure. All patients had alopecia, a presumed autoimmune disease, so their immune response might differ from that of healthy individuals. Compared with pre-sensitization or healthy control sets, expanded TCRs formed significantly more large CDR3 similarity clusters, which is consistent with antigen-driven responses. Repeated subsampling changed both the strength of the expansion versus patch-test correlation and the threshold at which that correlation became significant.

The CDR3 measures 17 amino acids from cysteine to phenylalanine. Just CDR3 DNA is preserved here, 51 bases in frame from base 1. Unmatched junction bases come to 9, with V trimmed by 2 bases and J by 2 bases. CDR1 and CDR2 (SEHNR, FQNEAQ) derive from the germline V gene (reference sequence). Libraries were prepared through RACE. For sequencing, a NextSeq 500 was employed. During library preparation, unique molecular identifiers were attached to individual cDNA molecules so that TCRs could be counted in a quantitative, reproducible way. Under the source paper's analysis protocol: The median number of TCRs per sample was 95,638, ranging from about 20,000 to 750,000. V, J and CDR3 annotation of the TCR reads was carried out using the Decombinator software suite. For the PS versus PT1 abundance plots, all samples were subsampled to the same number of TCRs (28,000). TCRs were defined as expanded if absent before sensitization and observed at least eight times at the 2-week time point. TCRdb reanalyzed the raw reads on its own, using fastp at Q25 for trimming and MiXCR for clone calling, and kept in-frame beta chains. One record per CDR3 amino acid sequence lists the most common genes and DNA. The V and J calls follow TCRdb's processing rather than the paper's. Counted in this sample were tens of thousands of distinct CDR3 sequences; 9.5% to 10% of them appeared once. The top ten clonotypes cover 13% to 15% of the sample.

The sample holds many counts of this clonotype. The clone's antigen remains unknown. Base qualities are not at hand, and no much larger clone is one base apart. This specimen's time point label, per the study, means: patch test 2, 6 weeks after DPC sensitization. In light of the paper, this sample's treatment or condition label describes: therapeutic diphenylcyclopropenone sensitization with weekly scalp DPC. Total RNA was extracted from unfractionated whole blood that had been collected in Tempus Blood RNA tubes. At each patch-test visit, blood was drawn before the patch test was applied. Patients were considered eligible if aged 18 to 70, diagnosed with alopecia and deemed suitable for DPC therapy, and patients were excluded if pregnant.

The receptor's source is a woman aged 25 to 39 with alopecia areata. Some clones in this sample may be carry-over from other donors' samples. The sequences come from whole blood, collected in connection with sensitization to the hapten diphenylcyclopropenone (DPC). The chain is assembled from TRBV7-9 and TRBJ2-3; 8 junctional bases match TRBD1. The nucleotide sequence reads as follows: TGTGCCAGCAGCTTACCAGACAGGGGCCGGAACACAGATACGCAGTATTTT. Its protein is CASSLPDRGRNTDTQYF. The reference TRBV7-9 and TRBJ2-3 proteins fill in what lies around the CDR3, so the full variable domain reads DTGVSQNPRHKITKRGQNVTFRCDPISEHNRLYWYRQTLGQGPEFLTYFQNEAQLEKSRLLSDRFSAERPKGSFSTLEIQRTEQGDSAMYLCASSLPDRGRNTDTQYFGPGTRLTVL.